The 3 T cell receptor beta chains presented below share a single source sample, sequenced in a study of blood T cell repertoires in COVID-19 (TCRdb year 2020). Receptor libraries were prepared by the immunoSEQ multiplex PCR assay. This is the immuneACCESS table as TCRdb keeps it, with only in-frame sequences that have V and J called. A part of the clones is gone; compared with another copy, unresolved V genes explain less than half, and the rest is unexplained. Recorded for this sample are 140,000 or so clones; roughly 80% of them occurred a single time. In total, the top ten clones hold 6.2% of the sample. The material sequenced was PBMCs or T cells enriched from blood (not recorded which). The receptors derive from a woman in her thirties or forties who had recovered from COVID-19.

The V and J genes are TRBV5-1 and TRBJ2-7; no firm D call. Germline CDR1 reads SGHRS; CDR2 reads YFSETQ. V dropped 5 bases and J dropped 0 bases, with 12 bases sitting between them. The CDR3 is 14 amino acids. The CDR3 protein is CASSNVRSSYEQYF. The CDR3 DNA follows: TGCGCCAGCAGTAACGTTAGGAGCTCCTACGAGCAGTACTTC.

This clone came up once. Its ends do not fully match the called genes, so a read error is possible. The chain joins TRBV18 to TRBJ2-7; 12 nucleotides agree with TRBD1. This CDR3 region has 17 residues. Germline CDR1 is KGHSH and CDR2 is LQKENI. CDR3 amino acids: CASSLYSGTGGSNEQYF. The CDR3, as DNA: TGTGCCAGCTCACTGTATTCCGGGACAGGGGGCTCCAACGAGCAGTACTTC.

The chain carries TRBV9 and TRBJ2-1; TRBD1 might be the D (5 bases). CDR3 size: 11 residues. Germline CDR1 and CDR2: SGDLS and YYNGEE. Trimming took off 3 bases at V and 7 bases at J, with 5 bases between the two ends. The DNA of the CDR3 is TGTGCCAGCAGCGAGGGGAATGAGCAGTTCTTC. Translation: CASSEGNEQFF.